A single sample gave rise to the 31 T cell receptor beta chains below, sequenced in a study of cytomegalovirus exposure and HLA in healthy donors. 13 Jbeta primers and 60 Vbeta primers were used for the PCR. Profiled with immunoSEQ multiplex PCR; TCRdb holds only in-frame clones, not every one. The data show nearly 95,000 clones, roughly 73% seen once. Sample: PBMCs. All receptors come from a woman aged 35 to 49 in good health and CMV-seronegative.

The chain's CDR3 is CASSLTGYGNTIYF. CDR3 in DNA: TGCGCCAGCAGCCTGACAGGGTATGGAAACACCATATATTTT. The chain couples TRBV5-1 to TRBJ1-3; TRBD1 matches 7 bases. The length of the CDR3 is 14 residues. The J segment lost 3 bases and the V segment lost 4 bases, leaving 4 bases of the junction unmatched. Germline V CDR1 and CDR2: SGHRS, YFSETQ. The full variable domain, in which reference TRBV5-1 and TRBJ1-3 provide the parts outside the CDR3, is KAGVTQTPRYLIKTRGQQVTLSCSPISGHRSVSWYQQTPGQGLQFLFEYFSETQRNKGNFPGRFSGRQFSNSRSEMNVSTLELGDSALYLCASSLTGYGNTIYFGEGSWLTVV.

V gene TRBV9 combines with J gene TRBJ1-4; a possible D gene is TRBD1 (5 bases). V shed 2 bases and J shed 4 bases, with 12 bases lying between them. The CDR3 is 15 residues long. Germline V gene data show CDR1 as SGDLS and CDR2 as YYNGEE. The CDR3: CASSVLAGLNEKLFF. CDR3 DNA: TGTGCCAGCAGCGTTCTGGCGGGGCTTAATGAAAAACTGTTTTTT.

V usage is TRBV9 and J usage is TRBJ2-3, with 10 bases that match TRBD2. This CDR3 comprises 14 residues. CDR1 is SGDLS, CDR2 YYNGEE, per germline. The V segment lost 4 bases and the J segment 5 bases; nucleotides outside the gene matches: 4. The CDR3 DNA sequence: TGTGCCAGCAGCAGCGGGGGGGCTAAAGATACGCAGTATTTT. Translation gives CASSSGGAKDTQYF.

A few counts support this clone. The chain uses TRBV7-2 and TRBJ2-7, with 8 positions matching TRBD1. This CDR3 has 19 amino acids. Germline CDR1 is SGHTA and CDR2 is FQGNSA. Losses at the gene ends were 2 bases for V and 3 bases for J; bases not matched to a gene: 18. The CDR3 here is CASSLNKGRGWTGIYEQYF. CDR3 DNA sequence: TGTGCCAGCAGCTTAAATAAGGGCCGGGGGTGGACAGGGATCTACGAGCAGTACTTC.

The J gene is TRBJ2-3, the V gene TRBV13; 8 positions match TRBD1. CDR1 and CDR2 (germline): PRHDT, FYEKMQ (reference sequence). V lost 5 bases and J lost 1; bases outside the gene matches: 5. The CDR3 has 15 amino acids. The CDR3 DNA is TGTGCCAGCAGCCCTCGGGACAGGCGCACAGATACGCAGTATTTT. Its protein is CASSPRDRRTDTQYF.

CDR3 amino acids: CASSIGDRVNSPLHF. CDR3 coding DNA: TGTGCCAGTAGTATAGGGGACAGGGTTAATTCACCCCTCCACTTT. The rearrangement joins TRBV19 to TRBJ1-6, with 9 positions matching TRBD1. CDR3 length equals 15 residues. Germline-derived CDR1 and CDR2 are LNHDA and SQIVND (reference sequence). V was clipped by 1 base and J by 6 bases; unmatched bases: 1.

This clone was seen more than once but under ten times. The chain recombines TRBV2 with TRBJ2-7; 7 bases fit TRBD1. Trimming took 1 base from V and 4 from J; bases not matched to a gene: 7. Germline lookup yields CDR1 SNHLY and CDR2 FYNNEI. CDR3 length: 15 amino acids. CDR3 nucleotide sequence: TGTGCCAGCAGTGAAGACATGACAGGGTCATACGAGCAGTACTTC. Protein: CASSEDMTGSYEQYF.

V usage is TRBV27 and J usage is TRBJ2-2, with D perhaps TRBD1 (6 bases). The CDR3 is 17 residues long. Trimming took 5 bases from V and 2 from J, leaving 18 bases between them. Germline V gene sequence: CDR1 MNHEY, CDR2 SMNVEV (reference sequence). As DNA, the CDR3 is TGTGCCAGCAGTCTCCTCGCGAGGGGACAAAACACCGGGGAGCTGTTTTTT. This sequence encodes CASSLLARGQNTGELFF.

The J gene is TRBJ2-1, the V gene TRBV7-9, with 7 bases identical to TRBD2. Germline V gene sequence: CDR1 SEHNR, CDR2 FQNEAQ (reference sequence). V was clipped by 0 bases and J by 7 bases; unmatched bases: 6. The CDR3 runs to 15 residues. CDR3 in amino acids: CASSLAAGTMNEQFF. The CDR3 bases are TGTGCCAGCAGCTTAGCGGCCGGGACTATGAATGAGCAGTTCTTC.

The rearrangement links TRBV6-5 to TRBJ2-1; 7 nucleotides match TRBD2. The V and J ends lost 7 bases and 9 bases, in that order; junction bases with no gene match: 9. This CDR3 region has 13 residues. Per the germline V gene, CDR1 is MNHEY and CDR2 is SVGAGI. Here the CDR3 reads CASTTPAGLEQFF. In DNA, the CDR3 is TGTGCCAGCACCACCCCAGCGGGGCTTGAGCAGTTCTTC.

The chain has TRBV7-6 and TRBJ1-6, with TRBD1 matching over 7 bases. V lost 5 bases, J lost 8 bases, and 9 bases stayed unmatched. CDR3 length: 15 amino acids. Germline V lookup: CDR1 SGHVS, CDR2 FNYEAQ. The DNA of the CDR3 is TGTGCCAGCAGCCCCTCGACAGGGCTTGATTCACCCCTCCACTTT. This codes for CASSPSTGLDSPLHF. Looking up the rest from reference TRBV7-6 and TRBJ1-6 gives the full variable domain: GAGVSQSPRYKVTKRGQDVALRCDPISGHVSLYWYRQALGQGPEFLTYFNYEAQQDKSGLPNDRFSAERPEGSISTLTIQRTEQRDSAMYRCASSPSTGLDSPLHFGNGTRLTVT.

DNA of the CDR3: TGTGCCTGGAGCATCGGACAGTACAATGAGCAGTTCTTC. As protein: CAWSIGQYNEQFF. This chain links TRBV30 with TRBJ2-1; a weak D match, TRBD1 (6 bases). The CDR3 totals 13 residues. Trimming pared 3 bases from V and 4 bases from J, leaving 10 bases between. Per the germline V gene, CDR1 is GTSNPN and CDR2 is SVGIG (reference sequence).

The CDR3 loop is CAISDLYSSYNSPLHF. The CDR3 DNA reads TGTGCCATCAGTGATCTGTACAGCTCCTATAATTCACCCCTCCACTTT. This sequence joins TRBV10-3 and TRBJ1-6, with D unresolved. Between the trimmed V and J ends, which lost 3 bases and 0 bases, there was a span of 9 bases. In germline, CDR1 is ENHRY, CDR2 SYGVKD. The CDR3 has 16 amino acids.

V and J are TRBV6-4 and TRBJ2-3; 14 bases are a match to TRBD2. Germline CDR1 is MRHNA and CDR2 is SNTAGT. The CDR3 contains 16 residues. Losses at the gene ends were 8 bases for V and 5 bases for J; bases not matched to a gene: 9. The DNA for the CDR3 is TGTGCCAGCTCACGGACTAGCGGGGGGCAGGGAGATACGCAGTATTTT. Its translation is CASSRTSGGQGDTQYF.

The rearrangement uses TRBV7-2 and TRBJ1-1; D is perhaps TRBD1 (5 bases). This CDR3 has 14 amino acids. Per the germline V gene, CDR1 is SGHTA and CDR2 is FQGNSA. V lost 3 bases to trimming and J lost 0 bases, with 8 bases between them. CDR3 nucleotides: TGTGCCAGCAGCTTCGACAGATTGAACACTGAAGCTTTCTTT. It is translated as CASSFDRLNTEAFF.

The CDR3 coding sequence is TGTGCCAGCCGAGGGAACACCGGGGAGCTGTTTTTT. Its protein is CASRGNTGELFF. This rearrangement joins TRBV9 to TRBJ2-2; unclear D gene. Germline V gene data show CDR1 as SGDLS and CDR2 as YYNGEE. The CDR3 has 12 amino acids. V dropped 7 bases and J dropped 1 base, with 5 bases sitting between them.

This clone was detected only once. The chain recombines TRBV27 with TRBJ2-7; 7 bases line up with TRBD1. CDR3 length equals 13 residues. Germline CDR1 is MNHEY and CDR2 is SMNVEV (reference sequence). The V gene end was trimmed by 4 bases and the J gene end by 4 bases; junction bases not matched to a gene: 4. CDR3 nucleotides: TGTGCCAGCAGTTGGACAGGACCATACGAGCAGTACTTC. Translation gives CASSWTGPYEQYF.

This chain uses TRBV11-2 with TRBJ2-3, with 8 bases aligning to TRBD1. CDR1 SGHAT and CDR2 FQNNGV come from the germline V gene. J gave up 0 bases and V 5 bases, and 7 bases lay outside the gene matches. The CDR3 has 16 amino acids. The CDR3 sequence: CASSTRQGISTDTQYF. The DNA of the CDR3 is TGTGCCAGCAGCACCCGACAGGGGATTAGCACAGATACGCAGTATTTT.

The V call is TRBV6-5, the J call TRBJ1-1, with 8 bases fitting TRBD1. Germline assignment: CDR1 MNHEY and CDR2 SVGAGI. This CDR3 has 14 amino acids. J was trimmed by 11 bases and V by 2 bases; bases with no gene match: 10. The CDR3 DNA sequence: TGTGCCAGCAGTTACCAGGGGGCTAGGGGTGGCGCTTTCTTT. This codes for CASSYQGARGGAFF.

The genes are TRBV9 and TRBJ2-7; 7 bases agree with TRBD1. The ends lost 3 bases at V and 2 bases at J; junction bases unmatched: 11. This CDR3 spans 16 amino acids. The V gene's germline CDR1 is SGDLS and CDR2 YYNGEE. The CDR3 DNA reads TGTGCCAGCAGCGCAGAGGCCGCCACAGGGGCCTACGAGCAGTACTTC. Protein: CASSAEAATGAYEQYF. Variable domain in full (rest from reference TRBV9 and TRBJ2-7): DSGVTQTPKHLITATGQRVTLRCSPRSGDLSVYWYQQSLDQGLQFLIQYYNGEERAKGNILERFSAQQFPDLHSELNLSSLELGDSALYFCASSAEAATGAYEQYFGPGTRLTVT.

This chain joins TRBV28 and TRBJ1-1, with 8 bases aligning to TRBD1. The CDR3 extends over 15 amino acids. Germline V gene sequence: CDR1 MDHEN, CDR2 SYDVKM. The V segment lost 5 bases and the J segment 2 bases; nucleotides outside the gene matches: 7. The CDR3 DNA reads as TGTGCCAGCAGTAGAGACAGGGGTCCCAACACTGAAGCTTTCTTT. Amino acids: CASSRDRGPNTEAFF.

The V and J genes are TRBV27 and TRBJ1-6; D is perhaps TRBD1 (6 bases). The germline V gene has CDR1 MNHEY and CDR2 SMNVEV (reference sequence). This CDR3 contains 15 residues. Trimming pared 5 bases from V and 7 bases from J, leaving 15 bases between. The CDR3 DNA sequence: TGTGCCAGCAGTCCCGGGGGGGGCCTGAATTCACCCCTCCACTTT. Amino acids: CASSPGGGLNSPLHF.

The chain joins TRBV30 to TRBJ1-2; 7 nucleotides match TRBD1. With 0 bases clipped from V and 3 bases from J, the junction kept 7 bases outside the gene matches. CDR1 is GTSNPN, CDR2 SVGIG, per germline (reference sequence). The CDR3 consists of 15 residues. CDR3 sequence: CAWSVLPDRDYGYTF. The CDR3, as DNA: TGTGCCTGGAGTGTATTACCCGACAGGGACTATGGCTACACCTTC.

Here the CDR3 reads CASRVRGGTYEQYF. CDR3 bases: TGTGCCAGCAGAGTAAGGGGGGGGACCTACGAGCAGTACTTC. The chain couples TRBV2 to TRBJ2-7; D possibly corresponds to TRBD2 (7 bases). Germline-derived CDR1 and CDR2 are SNHLY and FYNNEI. The CDR3 runs 14 residues. Trimming stripped 6 bases from V and 2 bases from J, with 14 bases between.

This clone was found a few times. The genes are TRBV5-6 and TRBJ1-4; unclear D gene. CDR3 length: 16 residues. V was trimmed by 4 bases and J by 0 bases, leaving 13 bases between them. CDR1 and CDR2 from the germline V gene are SGHDT and YYEEEE. The CDR3 DNA sequence: TGTGCCAGCAGCCGGGTGGAGAGAACAACTAATGAAAAACTGTTTTTT. This gives the protein CASSRVERTTNEKLFF.

V is TRBV5-6 and J is TRBJ1-6, with D tentatively TRBD1 (5 bases). This CDR3 is 15 amino acids long. Germline V gives CDR1 SGHDT, CDR2 YYEEEE. The ends were cut back, 4 bases at V and 5 bases at J, with 13 bases in the middle. In DNA, the CDR3 is TGTGCCAGCAGCCCGACAGCGAAAGATAATTCACCCCTCCACTTT. Protein: CASSPTAKDNSPLHF.

The genes are TRBV5-1 and TRBJ2-5; D may be TRBD2 (6 bases). This CDR3 has 12 residues. Germline lookup yields CDR1 SGHRS and CDR2 YFSETQ. Trimming removed 6 bases from V and 3 bases from J, with 9 bases in between. CDR3 sequence reads: CASTGGEETQYF. In nucleotides, the CDR3 is TGCGCCAGCACTGGAGGGGAAGAGACCCAGTACTTC.

The genes are TRBV7-2 and TRBJ1-2, with D tentatively TRBD1 (6 bases). V was trimmed by 6 bases and J by 4 bases, leaving 15 bases between them. Germline V gene lookup returns CDR1 SGHTA and CDR2 FQGNSA. The CDR3 runs to 14 residues. CDR3 amino acids: CASSFPGTFYGYTF. Written as DNA, the CDR3 is TGTGCCAGCAGTTTCCCCGGGACATTCTATGGCTACACCTTC. The variable domain in full, with the rest retrieved from reference TRBV7-2 and TRBJ1-2, is GAGVSQSPSNKVTEKGKDVELRCDPISGHTALYWYRQSLGQGLEFLIYFQGNSAPDKSGLPSDRFSAERTGGSVSTLTIQRTQQEDSAVYLCASSFPGTFYGYTFGSGTRLTVV.

The V call is TRBV4-1, the J call TRBJ2-1; the match to TRBD1 covers 8 bases. Germline values: CDR1 MGHRA, CDR2 YSYEKL. Losses at the gene ends were 4 bases for V and 5 bases for J; bases not matched to a gene: 7. The length of the CDR3 is 15 residues. CDR3 nucleotide sequence: TGCGCCAGCAGCCCCAGCTGGACAGGGAACAATGAGCAGTTCTTC. It translates to CASSPSWTGNNEQFF.

The chain links TRBV5-6 to TRBJ1-3; D perhaps matches TRBD1 (6 bases). CDR1 is SGHDT and CDR2 is YYEEEE in the germline V gene. CDR3 length: 15 residues. V dropped 7 bases and J dropped 4 bases, with 18 bases sitting between them. This chain's CDR3 is CASSASRGRGNTIYF. Here the CDR3 DNA reads TGTGCCAGCTCCGCAAGCAGGGGTCGAGGAAACACCATATATTTT.

The chain employs TRBV30 and TRBJ2-2; D not certain. Trimming shortened V by 5 bases and J by 6 bases, and 10 bases separated the two germline ends. The CDR3 spans 12 residues. The germline V gene encodes CDR1 GTSNPN and CDR2 SVGIG (reference sequence). CDR3 DNA: TGTGCCTGGCGGGTCGAGGCCGGGGAGCTGTTTTTT. As protein: CAWRVEAGELFF.